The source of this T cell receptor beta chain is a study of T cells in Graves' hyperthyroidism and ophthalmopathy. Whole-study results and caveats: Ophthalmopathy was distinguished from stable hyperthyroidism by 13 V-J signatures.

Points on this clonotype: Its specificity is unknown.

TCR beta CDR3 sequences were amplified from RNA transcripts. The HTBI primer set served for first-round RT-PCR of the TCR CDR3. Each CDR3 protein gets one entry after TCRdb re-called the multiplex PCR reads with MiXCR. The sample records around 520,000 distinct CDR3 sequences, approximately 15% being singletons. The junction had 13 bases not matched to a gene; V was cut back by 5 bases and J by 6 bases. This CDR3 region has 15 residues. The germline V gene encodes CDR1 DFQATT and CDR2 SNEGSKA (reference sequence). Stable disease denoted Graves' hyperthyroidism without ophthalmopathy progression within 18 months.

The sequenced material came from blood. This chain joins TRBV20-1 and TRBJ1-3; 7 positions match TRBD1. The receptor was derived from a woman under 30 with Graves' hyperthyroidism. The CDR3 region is CSAAGADRSPNTIYF. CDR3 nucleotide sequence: TGCAGTGCTGCGGGCGCGGACAGGTCCCCAAACACCATATATTTT.